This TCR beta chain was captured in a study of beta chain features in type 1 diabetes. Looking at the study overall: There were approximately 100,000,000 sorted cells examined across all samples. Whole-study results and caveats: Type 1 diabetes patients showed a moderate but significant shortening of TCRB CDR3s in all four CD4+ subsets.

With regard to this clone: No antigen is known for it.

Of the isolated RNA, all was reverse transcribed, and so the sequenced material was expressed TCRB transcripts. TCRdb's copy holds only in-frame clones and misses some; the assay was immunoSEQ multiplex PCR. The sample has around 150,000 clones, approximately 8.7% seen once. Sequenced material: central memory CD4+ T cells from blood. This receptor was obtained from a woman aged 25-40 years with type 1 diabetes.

The CDR3 is CASSSRISSGGAQETQYF. The CDR3 coding sequence is TGTGCCAGCTCATCACGGATTTCTAGCGGGGGGGCCCAAGAGACCCAGTACTTC. The chain is built from TRBV18 and TRBJ2-5; 12 bases align to TRBD2. Unmatched junction bases numbered 11, after V lost 5 bases and J lost 1 base. Germline V gene sequence: CDR1 KGHSH, CDR2 LQKENI. CDR3 size: 18 residues.